A selection of T cell receptor beta chains follows, all from one sample in a study of T cell responses to AZD1222 COVID-19 vaccine. Profiling relied on immunoSEQ multiplex PCR, and the TCRdb table lists in-frame clones only, not all of them. The sample comprises fewer than 120,000 clones, about nine tenths of which are singletons, and 2% to 2.5% rests with the top ten. The sample here was peripheral blood, taken 28 days after the second AZD1222 dose. These receptors originate from an adult who received the AZD1222 COVID-19 vaccine. The CDR3 runs from the conserved cysteine through the conserved F or W. A D gene is named only where the DNA matches it firmly. The size entry is marked missing in some rows and otherwise reads once, few, many or a size class.

size: -
D: TRBD2
V: TRBV5-1
J: TRBJ2-3
CDR3: CASSSGESGGAGTQYF
DNA: TGCGCCAGCAGCTCAGGCGAGAGCGGGGGGGCCGGTACGCAGTATTTT

size: -
D: -
V: TRBV6-2/TRBV6-3
J: TRBJ2-2
CDR3: CASSPYDNMPGELFF
DNA: TGTGCCAGCAGTCCGTACGATAACATGCCCGGGGAGCTGTTTTTT

size: -
D: -
V: TRBV11-2
J: TRBJ2-7
CDR3: CASASSYEQYF
DNA: TGTGCGTCGGCTAGCTCCTACGAGCAGTACTTC

size: -
D: -
V: TRBV10-3
J: TRBJ1-2
CDR3: CAISESGRFNGYTF
DNA: TGTGCCATCAGTGAGTCGGGCAGGTTCAATGGCTACACCTTC

size: -
D: -
V: TRBV11-2
J: TRBJ2-2
CDR3: CASSQEFWGTGELFF
DNA: TGTGCCAGCAGCCAGGAGTTCTGGGGAACCGGGGAGCTGTTTTTT

size: -
D: TRBD1
V: TRBV5-1
J: TRBJ2-6
CDR3: CASSWAPQGVISGANVLTF
DNA: TGCGCCAGCAGCTGGGCCCCCCAGGGGGTTATCTCTGGGGCCAACGTCCTGACTTTC

size: -
D: TRBD1
V: TRBV5-1
J: TRBJ1-2
CDR3: CASSLSRGLVDGYTF
DNA: TGCGCCAGCAGCTTGAGCAGGGGGCTGGTCGATGGCTACACCTTC

size: once
D: -
V: TRBV3-1/TRBV3-2
J: TRBJ2-7
CDR3: CASSQNRHPAYEQYF
DNA: TGTGCCAGCAGCCAAAACAGGCACCCTGCCTACGAGCAGTACTTC

size: -
D: -
V: TRBV4-2
J: TRBJ2-3
CDR3: CASSLRGRTLGDTQYF
DNA: TGTGCCAGCAGCCTCAGGGGGAGGACTCTCGGGGATACGCAGTATTTT

size: -
D: TRBD1
V: TRBV6-2/TRBV6-3
J: TRBJ1-2
CDR3: CASSGDRANYGYTF
DNA: TGTGCCAGCAGTGGGGACAGAGCTAACTATGGCTACACCTTC

size: -
D: TRBD1
V: TRBV25-1
J: TRBJ2-3
CDR3: CASSSFGTDTDTQYF
DNA: TGTGCCAGCAGTAGCTTCGGGACAGACACAGATACGCAGTATTTT

size: -
D: -
V: TRBV24-1
J: TRBJ2-7
CDR3: CATSDSTGLYEQYF
DNA: TGTGCCACCAGTGATTCCACAGGGCTATACGAGCAGTACTTC

size: -
D: TRBD1
V: TRBV29-1
J: TRBJ1-2
CDR3: CSVENLLDRLTLGGYTF
DNA: TGCAGCGTTGAAAACCTGTTGGACAGGCTGACTTTAGGCGGCTACACCTTC

size: -
D: -
V: TRBV28
J: TRBJ2-1
CDR3: CASSLGGLYNEQFF
DNA: TGTGCCAGCAGTTTAGGGGGCTTGTACAATGAGCAGTTCTTC

size: -
D: -
V: TRBV18
J: TRBJ1-2
CDR3: CASSLNYGYTF
DNA: TGTGCCAGCTCACTTAACTATGGCTACACCTTC

size: -
D: TRBD2
V: TRBV6-5
J: TRBJ2-2
CDR3: CASTLLAGGPGELFF
DNA: TGTGCCAGCACTTTACTAGCGGGGGGGCCCGGGGAGCTGTTTTTT

size: -
D: TRBD2
V: TRBV11-2
J: TRBJ2-1
CDR3: CASSGTSGVNEQFF
DNA: TGTGCCAGCAGTGGGACTAGCGGGGTCAATGAGCAGTTCTTC

size: -
D: -
V: TRBV6-5
J: TRBJ2-7
CDR3: CASRTVDVYEQYF
DNA: TGTGCCAGCAGGACAGTGGACGTCTACGAGCAGTACTTC

size: -
D: TRBD1
V: TRBV18
J: TRBJ1-6
CDR3: CASSPPGGGDSPLHF
DNA: TGTGCCAGCTCACCGCCAGGGGGCGGCGATTCACCCCTCCACTTT

size: -
D: -
V: TRBV6-5
J: TRBJ1-3
CDR3: CASRLGAYSGNTIYF
DNA: TGTGCCAGCAGGCTGGGCGCGTACTCTGGAAACACCATATATTTT

size: -
D: TRBD1
V: TRBV9
J: TRBJ1-4
CDR3: CASSVVPVDRGEKLFF
DNA: TGTGCCAGCAGCGTAGTGCCCGTAGACAGGGGTGAAAAACTGTTTTTT

size: -
D: -
V: TRBV21-1
J: TRBJ1-6
CDR3: CASSTLGQGQNSPLHF
DNA: TGTGCCAGCAGCACCCTAGGACAGGGGCAAAATTCACCCCTCCACTTT

size: -
D: -
V: TRBV15
J: TRBJ2-1
CDR3: CATRFWGEYNEQFF
DNA: TGTGCCACCCGGTTTTGGGGGGAGTACAATGAGCAGTTCTTC

size: few
D: -
V: TRBV6-2/TRBV6-3
J: TRBJ2-7
CDR3: CASSYSSGGNEQYF
DNA: TGTGCCAGCAGTTACTCGAGCGGTGGGAACGAGCAGTACTTC

size: -
D: -
V: TRBV5-1
J: TRBJ2-5
CDR3: CASSLPLGEQETQYF
DNA: TGCGCCAGCAGCTTGCCCTTGGGAGAGCAAGAGACCCAGTACTTC

size: -
D: -
V: TRBV6-1
J: TRBJ1-5
CDR3: CASSEADGSNQPQHF
DNA: TGTGCCAGCAGTGAAGCGGACGGGAGCAATCAGCCCCAGCATTTT

size: -
D: TRBD1
V: TRBV6-2/TRBV6-3
J: TRBJ1-5
CDR3: CASSPTGGGQPQHF
DNA: TGTGCCAGCAGTCCGACAGGGGGGGGACAGCCCCAGCATTTT

size: once
D: -
V: TRBV5-1
J: TRBJ2-2
CDR3: CASSPGTSSSTGELFF
DNA: TGCGCCAGCAGCCCCGGGACATCTTCGAGCACCGGGGAGCTGTTTTTT

size: -
D: TRBD2
V: TRBV3-1/TRBV3-2
J: TRBJ2-1
CDR3: CASSQEDSGGAPNEQFF
DNA: TGTGCCAGCAGCCAAGAAGATAGCGGGGGGGCCCCCAATGAGCAGTTCTTC

size: -
D: -
V: TRBV28
J: TRBJ1-4
CDR3: CASSFGGPLNEKLFF
DNA: TGTGCCAGCAGTTTTGGAGGCCCTCTTAATGAAAAACTGTTTTTT

size: once
D: -
V: TRBV21-1
J: TRBJ1-2
CDR3: CASSLTDLRGARWYGYTF
DNA: TGTGCCAGCAGTCTCACCGATCTTAGGGGGGCCCGGTGGTATGGCTACACCTTC

size: -
D: TRBD1
V: TRBV7-2
J: TRBJ1-4
CDR3: CASSPRDRVVATNEKLFF
DNA: TGTGCCAGCAGCCCGCGGGACAGGGTAGTTGCAACTAATGAAAAACTGTTTTTT

size: -
D: -
V: TRBV20-1
J: TRBJ1-4
CDR3: CSASEAQVANEKLFF
DNA: TGCAGTGCTAGTGAGGCCCAGGTGGCGAATGAAAAACTGTTTTTT

size: -
D: -
V: TRBV28
J: TRBJ1-4
CDR3: CASSPWTARNEKLFF
DNA: TGTGCCAGCAGTCCATGGACGGCACGTAATGAAAAACTGTTTTTT

size: -
D: -
V: TRBV15
J: TRBJ2-5
CDR3: CATSRDWSGTQYF
DNA: TGTGCCACCAGCAGAGATTGGTCCGGGACCCAGTACTTC

size: -
D: -
V: TRBV12-3/TRBV12-4
J: TRBJ2-4
CDR3: CASSRDGKNIQYF
DNA: TGTGCCAGCAGTCGGGACGGTAAAAACATTCAGTACTTC